This TCR beta chain was sequenced for a study of OX40 agonist ivuxolimab in advanced cancers. The protocol was immunoSEQ multiplex PCR, while the TCRdb copy is restricted to in-frame clones and leaves out a portion. The sample contains around 50,000 clones, roughly 88% of which appear only once. Germline CDR1 SGHTA, CDR2 FQGNSA. V shed 5 bases and J 0 bases; nucleotides not matched to a gene: 12. The CDR3 sequence is 18 residues long. This sample comprised CD4+ or CD8+ T cells sorted from blood, obtained in a trial of the OX40 agonist ivuxolimab. The receptor's source is an adult with an advanced solid tumor such as melanoma, head and neck, liver or kidney cancer. The rearrangement uses TRBV7-2 and TRBJ2-7; 11 bases match TRBD2. The CDR3: CASSPGASGRHSSYEQYF. CDR3 bases: TGTGCCAGCAGCCCTGGGGCTAGCGGGAGGCACAGCTCCTACGAGCAGTACTTC. Using reference TRBV7-2 and TRBJ2-7 for the parts outside the CDR3, the full variable domain is GAGVSQSPSNKVTEKGKDVELRCDPISGHTALYWYRQSLGQGLEFLIYFQGNSAPDKSGLPSDRFSAERTGGSVSTLTIQRTQQEDSAVYLCASSPGASGRHSSYEQYFGPGTRLTVT.